This T cell receptor beta chain was recorded in a study of blood T cell repertoires in COVID-19. Background on the study: Nucleic acid was either cDNA or gDNA, and it came from T cells, B-cell-depleted T cells, or PBMCs.

Trimming removed 3 bases at V and 1 base at J, with 9 bases between. Germline-derived CDR1 and CDR2 are MRHNA and SNTAGT. The CDR3 extends over 14 amino acids. Source study methods: Estimates of nucleated cell counts were drawn from the amplification of reference gene primers. The data were produced by immunoSEQ multiplex PCR, yet TCRdb's version contains in-frame clones alone and is incomplete. V and J calls and clone size follow that table, whereas D and trimming were derived from the DNA. The sample holds fewer than 110,000 clones, about 89% seen once. The chain recombines TRBV6-4 with TRBJ2-5; D not certain. The sample comprised peripheral blood. The sequence derives from a woman younger than 45 with acute or convalescent COVID-19. CDR3 nucleotides: TGTGCCAGCAGTGAATACCCGGGCCAAGAGACCCAGTACTTC. Its protein product is CASSEYPGQETQYF.